What follows describes a single T cell receptor (beta chain). With a duration under 3 months, ophthalmopathy in the donors showed moderate-to-severe activity, CAS ≥3 and NOSPECS ≥4. The PBMCs originated from approximately 10 ml of fresh peripheral blood. Beta-chain TCR CDR3 regions were amplified from RNA transcripts. An initial RT-PCR round employing HTBI primers preceded a second-round multiplex PCR. Using its own MiXCR run on the multiplex PCR reads, TCRdb lists one record per CDR3 protein. The sample includes around 40,000 distinct CDR3 sequences, roughly half of them seen just once. The data derive from a study of Graves' ophthalmopathy and Graves' hyperthyroidism. As for the study in general: Peripheral blood samples were taken at initial diagnosis, before any treatment.

Trimming took 2 bases from V and 3 from J, leaving 14 bases between them. The CDR3 is 15 amino acids. Germline values: CDR1 ENHRY, CDR2 SYGVKD. The sequenced material came from peripheral blood. The clonotype originates from an adult man with Graves' ophthalmopathy. The V gene is TRBV10-3, the J gene TRBJ2-7, with D perhaps TRBD1 or TRBD2 (5 bases each). The CDR3 sequence is CAISEGDVGDYEQYF. The CDR3, as DNA: TGTGCCATCAGTGAGGGGGACGTGGGGGACTACGAGCAGTACTTC.